Reported below is one TCR beta chain. A read error may produce the germline difference seen at one junction end. The CDR3 contains 13 residues. Germline V lookup: CDR1 SSHAT, CDR2 FNYEAQ (reference sequence). This specimen belongs to a study of long-term antiretroviral therapy in people with HIV. This was the immunoSEQ v3.0 assay at survey level. TCRdb's copy holds only in-frame clones and misses some; the assay was immunoSEQ multiplex PCR. The data contain about 13,000 clones, around 77% of them singletons. The starting material was unsorted PBMCs, obtained 1.3 years after starting antiretroviral therapy. The sequence was collected from a young woman with HIV. The V and J genes are TRBV7-7 and TRBJ1-1; D gene ambiguous. CDR3 sequence: CASSLNRETEAFF. DNA of the CDR3: TGTGCTAGCAGCTTAAACCGGGAGACTGAAGCTTTCTTT.